What follows are 30 T cell receptor beta chains derived from one specimen sequenced in a study of T cells in Graves' hyperthyroidism and ophthalmopathy. Using RNA transcripts as the source, TCR beta CDR3 regions were amplified. An initial round of RT-PCR targeting the TCR CDR3 relied on the HTBI primer set. Each CDR3 protein gets one entry after TCRdb re-called the multiplex PCR reads with MiXCR. In the table there are approximately 400,000 distinct CDR3 sequences, approximately 14% of which are singletons. Sequenced: blood. These TCRs come from a woman between 18 and 29 years old with Graves' hyperthyroidism that later progressed to Graves' ophthalmopathy.

The gene calls are TRBV7-8 and TRBJ2-5; D is unresolved. The CDR3 is 15 residues long. V lost 0 bases and J lost 2, with 10 bases in between. Germline V lookup: CDR1 SGHVS, CDR2 FQNEAQ. The CDR3 protein is CASSLAAAAQETQYF. The CDR3 nucleotides read TGTGCCAGCAGCTTAGCGGCGGCAGCGCAAGAGACCCAGTACTTC.

This clonotype was observed a handful of times. This sequence joins TRBV5-1 and TRBJ2-3; tentatively, D is TRBD1 (5 bases). Germline CDR1 is SGHRS and CDR2 is YFSETQ. This CDR3 has 16 amino acids. V was shortened by 1 base and J by 0 bases, with 12 bases between the two germline ends. CDR3 sequence reads: CASSLSWGSSTDTQYF. As DNA, the CDR3 is TGCGCCAGCAGCTTGAGTTGGGGCTCTAGCACAGATACGCAGTATTTT.

The rearrangement joins TRBV20-1 to TRBJ1-5; the match to TRBD1 covers 7 bases. Germline CDR1 and CDR2: DFQATT and SNEGSKA (reference sequence). The CDR3 extends over 16 amino acids. V trimming: 6 bases; J trimming: 3 bases; junction bases outside the gene matches: 14. The CDR3 reads CSAVTGTEGLNQPQHF. The CDR3 DNA sequence: TGCAGTGCCGTCACCGGGACAGAAGGGCTCAATCAGCCCCAGCATTTT.

The rearrangement uses TRBV20-1 and TRBJ2-2; the match to TRBD2 covers 8 bases. V lost 0 bases and J lost 7; bases outside the gene matches: 10. Germline loops: CDR1 DFQATT, CDR2 SNEGSKA (reference sequence). The CDR3 runs to 16 residues. CDR3 DNA: TGCAGTGCTAGAGATCTAGGAGCGGGAGTGGTCGGGGAGCTGTTTTTT. It yields the protein CSARDLGAGVVGELFF.

The chain is built from TRBV4-2 and TRBJ2-7; 12 bases agree with TRBD1. Trimming took 4 bases from V and 7 from J; bases not matched to a gene: 11. The CDR3 has 16 residues. Germline CDR1 LGHNA, CDR2 YNFKEQ. CDR3 protein: CASSRRDRGRDVEQYF. CDR3 sequence (DNA): TGTGCCAGCAGCCGGAGGGACAGGGGGCGGGATGTGGAGCAGTACTTC.

In its sample, this clonotype was seen many times. The chain uses TRBV5-1 and TRBJ2-2, with TRBD2 matching 9 bases. V was pared by 0 bases and J by 6 bases, with 3 bases of the junction left unmatched. Germline V gives CDR1 SGHRS, CDR2 YFSETQ. CDR3 length equals 15 residues. This CDR3 is CASSLGAGGAGELFF. CDR3 DNA sequence: TGCGCCAGCAGCTTGGGAGCGGGAGGCGCCGGGGAGCTGTTTTTT.

The chain joins TRBV13 to TRBJ2-5, with 12 bases aligning to TRBD2. The CDR3 is 16 residues long. Germline CDR1 reads PRHDT; CDR2 reads FYEKMQ (reference sequence). Trimming took 5 bases from V and 5 from J; bases not matched to a gene: 9. The CDR3 region has the DNA TGTGCCAGCAGCACTCGGACTAGCGGGGCTCGGGAGACCCAGTACTTC. Translated, it gives CASSTRTSGARETQYF.

To note about this clonotype: A single base separates this from a much larger clone, so it may be a read error. This rearrangement joins TRBV6-5 to TRBJ2-3; the D is unclear. Germline V CDR1 and CDR2: MNHEY, SVGAGI. Trimming left V 4 bases short and J 0 bases short, with 17 bases between. The CDR3 is 17 residues long. CDR3 sequence reads: CASSSPDGVSSTDTQYF. CDR3 nucleotide sequence: TGTGCCAGCAGTTCACCGGATGGGGTATCTAGCACAGATACGCAGTATTTT.

This clonotype was picked up many times. DNA for the CDR3: TGTGCCTGGAAAGGGTTGGGCACCGGGGAGCTGTTTTTT. Translated: CAWKGLGTGELFF. The V call is TRBV30, the J call TRBJ2-2; D gene ambiguous. The CDR3 contains 13 residues. Trimming removed 4 bases from V and 4 bases from J, with 10 bases in between. The germline V gene has CDR1 GTSNPN and CDR2 SVGIG (reference sequence).

This clonotype has a handful of counts. V usage is TRBV2 and J usage is TRBJ1-1; 8 bases line up with TRBD1. Germline V CDR1 and CDR2: SNHLY, FYNNEI. The CDR3 is 13 amino acids. Trimming at V came to 6 bases and at J to 4 bases, leaving 4 bases not matched to a gene. DNA for the CDR3: TGTGCCAGCAGGCGGACAGGGAGCACTGAAGCTTTCTTT. This sequence encodes CASRRTGSTEAFF.

This clonotype was detected many times. J is TRBJ2-3 and V is TRBV27, with D tentatively TRBD2 (7 bases). This CDR3 spans 17 amino acids. Trimming left V 6 bases short and J 4 bases short, with 23 bases between. Germline CDR1 MNHEY, CDR2 SMNVEV (reference sequence). The CDR3 sequence is CASSLKGGTVKPDTQYF. As DNA, the CDR3 is TGTGCCAGCAGCCTGAAGGGGGGGACGGTAAAACCAGATACGCAGTATTTT.

There are many counts of this clonotype. The rearrangement links TRBV20-1 to TRBJ2-5, with D perhaps given as TRBD1 or TRBD2 (5 bases each). V was pared by 2 bases and J by 2 bases, with 15 bases between. The CDR3 is 15 amino acids. Germline V gene lookup returns CDR1 DFQATT and CDR2 SNEGSKA (reference sequence). Here the CDR3 reads CSARRGAGSQETQYF. The CDR3, as DNA: TGCAGTGCTAGAAGAGGGGCGGGTAGTCAAGAGACCCAGTACTTC.

This clonotype appeared many times. This sequence joins TRBV9 and TRBJ2-7; maybe TRBD1 (6 bases). Trimming shortened V by 0 bases and J by 5 bases, and 15 bases separated the two germline ends. This CDR3 is 15 amino acids long. The germline V gene has CDR1 SGDLS and CDR2 YYNGEE. The CDR3 sequence is CASSVAVLDSNEQYF. The CDR3 DNA follows: TGTGCCAGCAGCGTAGCGGTATTGGACAGCAACGAGCAGTACTTC.

This clonotype came up many times. The V gene is TRBV30, the J gene TRBJ1-5; no firm D call. Germline V CDR1 and CDR2: GTSNPN, SVGIG (reference sequence). The V end was cut by 1 base, the J end by 6 bases, with 7 bases between. This CDR3 has 12 residues. The CDR3 protein is CAWSGRSQPQHF. CDR3 nucleotide sequence: TGTGCCTGGAGTGGCAGGTCTCAGCCCCAGCATTTT.

This clonotype has at least ten counts. This sequence joins TRBV20-1 and TRBJ2-3; 12 positions agree with TRBD2. V trimming: 2 bases; J trimming: 0 bases; junction bases outside the gene matches: 3. The germline V gene encodes CDR1 DFQATT and CDR2 SNEGSKA (reference sequence). The CDR3 is 16 residues long. The CDR3 DNA sequence: TGCAGTGCTAGATCCGGGACTAGCGGGAGCACAGATACGCAGTATTTT. This codes for CSARSGTSGSTDTQYF.

V usage is TRBV27 and J usage is TRBJ2-3; D is perhaps TRBD1 (6 bases). This CDR3 region has 14 residues. Germline CDR1 is MNHEY and CDR2 is SMNVEV (reference sequence). V was trimmed by 5 bases and J by 2 bases, leaving 11 bases between them. CDR3 amino acids: CASSPGHPTDTQYF. The CDR3, as DNA: TGTGCCAGCAGTCCGGGACACCCCACAGATACGCAGTATTTT.

This clonotype was counted many times. The chain has TRBV7-9 and TRBJ2-3, with 9 bases lining up with TRBD2. The CDR3 contains 16 residues. The junction had 6 bases not matched to a gene; V was cut back by 3 bases and J by 2 bases. CDR1 is SEHNR, CDR2 FQNEAQ, per germline (reference sequence). The CDR3 region has the DNA TGTGCCAGCAGCTTTCCGCGGGAGGGGCCCACAGATACGCAGTATTTT. It is translated as CASSFPREGPTDTQYF.

V is TRBV5-5 and J is TRBJ2-1; TRBD2 is a possible D gene (5 bases). Germline V gene sequence: CDR1 SGHKS, CDR2 YYEKEE (reference sequence). The V gene lost 0 bases and the J gene lost 4 bases, with 11 bases spanning the gap. The CDR3 contains 15 residues. CDR3 DNA: TGTGCCAGCAGCTTGGAAGCGGCCGGTTACAATGAGCAGTTCTTC. The encoded protein is CASSLEAAGYNEQFF.

This clonotype appeared many times. The chain combines TRBV20-1 with TRBJ1-2, with 10 bases matching TRBD1. CDR1 DFQATT and CDR2 SNEGSKA come from the germline V gene (reference sequence). V gave up 4 bases and J gave up 7 bases; unmatched junction bases: 9. The CDR3 runs to 14 residues. The CDR3 DNA reads TGCAGTGCTAAACTCCGGGACAGGGGCAGTGGCTACACCTTC. Residues: CSAKLRDRGSGYTF.

The table lists this clonotype with many counts. This chain uses TRBV27 with TRBJ2-5, with a weak D call TRBD1 (6 bases). The CDR3 has 14 residues. The V gene lost 6 bases and the J gene lost 3 bases, with 14 bases spanning the gap. CDR1 MNHEY and CDR2 SMNVEV come from the germline V gene (reference sequence). The CDR3 spells CASSPPPGEETQYF. DNA of the CDR3: TGTGCCAGCAGCCCACCCCCAGGGGAAGAGACCCAGTACTTC.

The chain couples TRBV19 to TRBJ2-2; tentatively, D is TRBD1 (6 bases). V gave up 8 bases and J gave up 0 bases, with 10 bases separating them. The CDR3 length is 14 residues. Germline assignment: CDR1 LNHDA and CDR2 SQIVND (reference sequence). The CDR3 nucleotides are TGTGCCAGTCGGACAGTCGCGAACACCGGGGAGCTGTTTTTT. As protein: CASRTVANTGELFF.

The chain has TRBV7-2 and TRBJ2-7; D might be TRBD2 (5 bases). Looked up from germline, CDR1 is SGHTA and CDR2 is FQGNSA. Between the trimmed V and J ends, which lost 3 bases and 2 bases, there was a span of 8 bases. The CDR3 sequence is 13 residues long. This CDR3 is CASSFGVAYEQYF. The CDR3 region has the DNA TGTGCCAGCAGCTTCGGGGTAGCCTACGAGCAGTACTTC.

The chain carries TRBV27 and TRBJ1-2; D not resolved. V was pared by 8 bases and J by 8 bases, with 24 bases between. Germline CDR1 MNHEY, CDR2 SMNVEV (reference sequence). The CDR3 totals 15 residues. DNA for the CDR3: TGTGCCAGCTCAAGAGAAAGGGCCCGGATCCGGGGCTACACCTTC. Encoded protein: CASSRERARIRGYTF.

This clonotype was counted ten times or more. CDR3 in DNA: TGCAGTGCTAGAGAGGGGGCCGGCGGGGAGCTGTTTTTT. Translating it yields CSAREGAGGELFF. The chain carries TRBV20-1 and TRBJ2-2, with a possible D match to TRBD1 (6 bases). The CDR3 is made up of 13 amino acids. Trimming left V 0 bases short and J 7 bases short, with 9 bases between. Per germline, CDR1 DFQATT and CDR2 SNEGSKA (reference sequence).

This clonotype was counted between two and nine times. The chain links TRBV4-1 to TRBJ2-7; 12 bases match TRBD2. The CDR3 contains 16 residues. Germline V CDR1 and CDR2: MGHRA, YSYEKL. With 5 bases clipped from V and 2 bases from J, the junction kept 7 bases outside the gene matches. CDR3 sequence (DNA): TGCGCCAGCAGCGCCTTTAGACTAGCGGGGGCCTACGAGCAGTACTTC. Protein: CASSAFRLAGAYEQYF.

This clonotype was observed at least ten times. This chain links TRBV5-8 with TRBJ2-2, with D hard to call. CDR3 length equals 13 residues. The ends were cut back, 9 bases at V and 1 base at J, with 10 bases in the middle. From germline, CDR1 is SGHTS and CDR2 YDEGEE. The CDR3 is CATPPGNTGELFF. CDR3 bases: TGTGCCACCCCCCCAGGGAACACCGGGGAGCTGTTTTTT. The complete variable domain, with remaining parts taken from reference TRBV5-8 and TRBJ2-2, reads EAGVTQSPTHLIKTRGQQATLRCSPISGHTSVYWYQQALGLGLQFLLWYDEGEERNRGNFPPRFSGRQFPNYSSELNVNALELEDSALYLCATPPGNTGELFFGEGSRLTVL.

The chain employs TRBV20-1 and TRBJ2-1, with TRBD2 matching over 10 bases. From germline, CDR1 is DFQATT and CDR2 SNEGSKA (reference sequence). This CDR3 is built from 16 residues. V trimming: 6 bases; J trimming: 0 bases; junction bases outside the gene matches: 8. The CDR3 nucleotides are TGCAGTGCAGAAGGACTAGCGGCTTCCTCCTACAATGAGCAGTTCTTC. Encoded protein: CSAEGLAASSYNEQFF.

This clonotype occurred many times. V is TRBV27 and J is TRBJ2-7, with 11 nucleotides matching TRBD2. The trim removed 5 bases at V and 6 bases at J, leaving 6 bases unmatched. This CDR3 region has 14 residues. Germline-derived CDR1 and CDR2 are MNHEY and SMNVEV (reference sequence). CDR3 in amino acids: CASSPLAGAGEQYF. The CDR3 region has the DNA TGTGCCAGCAGTCCACTAGCGGGAGCAGGCGAGCAGTACTTC.

The CDR3 region has the DNA TGTGCCAGCAGCCCGTCCGGGTTAGCGGCTACCGGGGAGCTGTTTTTT. Translation: CASSPSGLAATGELFF. The chain recombines TRBV7-3 with TRBJ2-2, with TRBD2 as a possible D gene (6 bases). This CDR3 is built from 16 residues. Between the trimmed V and J ends, which lost 5 bases and 5 bases, there was a span of 18 bases. From germline, CDR1 is SGHTA and CDR2 FQGTGA. Combining the CDR3 with reference TRBV7-3 and TRBJ2-2 gives the whole variable domain GAGVSQTPSNKVTEKGKYVELRCDPISGHTALYWYRQSLGQGPEFLIYFQGTGAADDSGLPNDRFFAVRPEGSVSTLKIQRTERGDSAVYLCASSPSGLAATGELFFGEGSRLTVL.

The chain joins TRBV7-9 to TRBJ2-4, with 8 bases that match TRBD1. There are 15 residues in the CDR3. CDR1 and CDR2 (germline): SEHNR, FQNEAQ (reference sequence). V gave up 3 bases and J gave up 12 bases; unmatched junction bases: 13. CDR3 amino acids: CASSFGEQGAWTQYF. In nucleotides, the CDR3 is TGTGCCAGCAGCTTTGGGGAGCAGGGGGCGTGGACTCAGTACTTC.